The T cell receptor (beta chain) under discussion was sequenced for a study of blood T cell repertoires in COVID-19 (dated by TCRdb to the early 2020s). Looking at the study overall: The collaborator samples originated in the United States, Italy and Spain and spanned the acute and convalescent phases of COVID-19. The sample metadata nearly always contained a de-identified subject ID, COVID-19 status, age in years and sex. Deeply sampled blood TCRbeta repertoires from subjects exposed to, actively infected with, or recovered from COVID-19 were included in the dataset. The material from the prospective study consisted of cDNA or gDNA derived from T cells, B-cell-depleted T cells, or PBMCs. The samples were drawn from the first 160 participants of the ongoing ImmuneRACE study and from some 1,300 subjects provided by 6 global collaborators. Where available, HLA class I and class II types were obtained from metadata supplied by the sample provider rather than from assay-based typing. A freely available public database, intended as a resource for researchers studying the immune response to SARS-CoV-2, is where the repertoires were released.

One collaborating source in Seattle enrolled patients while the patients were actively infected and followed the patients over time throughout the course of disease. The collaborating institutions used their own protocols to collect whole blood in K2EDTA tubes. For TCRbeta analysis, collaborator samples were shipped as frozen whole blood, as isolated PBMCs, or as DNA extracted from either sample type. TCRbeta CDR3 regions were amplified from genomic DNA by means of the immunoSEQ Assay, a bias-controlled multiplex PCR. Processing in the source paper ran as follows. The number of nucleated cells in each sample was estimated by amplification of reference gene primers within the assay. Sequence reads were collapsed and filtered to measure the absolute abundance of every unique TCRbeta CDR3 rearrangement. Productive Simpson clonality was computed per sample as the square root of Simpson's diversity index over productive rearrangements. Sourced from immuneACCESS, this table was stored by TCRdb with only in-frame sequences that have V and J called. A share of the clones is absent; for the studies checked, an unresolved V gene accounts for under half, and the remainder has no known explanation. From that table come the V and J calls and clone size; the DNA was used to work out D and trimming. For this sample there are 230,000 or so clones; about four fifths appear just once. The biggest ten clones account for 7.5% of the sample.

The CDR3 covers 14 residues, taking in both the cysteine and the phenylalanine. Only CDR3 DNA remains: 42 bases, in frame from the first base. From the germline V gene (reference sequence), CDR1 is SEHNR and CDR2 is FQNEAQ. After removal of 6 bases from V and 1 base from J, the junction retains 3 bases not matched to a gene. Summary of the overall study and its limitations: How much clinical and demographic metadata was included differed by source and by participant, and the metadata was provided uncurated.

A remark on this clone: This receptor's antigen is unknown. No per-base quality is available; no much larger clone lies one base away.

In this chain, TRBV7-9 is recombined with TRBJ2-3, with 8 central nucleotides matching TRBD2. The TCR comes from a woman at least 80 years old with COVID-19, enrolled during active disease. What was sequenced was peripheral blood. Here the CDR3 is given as CASRSTSGTDTQYF. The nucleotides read TGTGCCAGCAGATCGACTAGCGGCACAGATACGCAGTATTTT.